The present TCR beta chain was sequenced within a study of cytotoxic CD8 clonotypes in ibrutinib-treated CLL. Study background: A median roughly 11 months of treatment, range 6 to 36, preceded the collection of response samples.

To note about this clone: The antigen is undetermined.

Per germline, CDR1 LNHDA and CDR2 SQIVND (reference sequence). The CDR3 sequence is 13 residues long. Trimming left V 4 bases short and J 2 bases short, with 8 bases between. The protocol was immunoSEQ multiplex PCR, while the TCRdb copy is restricted to in-frame clones and leaves out a portion. The profile shows about 140,000 clones, more than 70% of them singletons. Overall study results and limits: While tracking circulating CD8+ T-cell counts, baseline clonality exceeded that of age-matched healthy donors. Clonality was higher at ibrutinib response and returned toward baseline at progression. Shared public clonotypes were rare, and on treatment they either got smaller or stayed the same.

This receptor was taken from a human donor with chronic lymphocytic leukemia. Sequencing used PBMCs, obtained after 36 months of ibrutinib treatment. The genes are TRBV19 and TRBJ1-1; possible D gene TRBD1, 6 bases. CDR3 in amino acids: CASSRTANTEAFF. The CDR3 DNA is TGTGCCAGTAGTAGGACAGCTAACACTGAAGCTTTCTTT.